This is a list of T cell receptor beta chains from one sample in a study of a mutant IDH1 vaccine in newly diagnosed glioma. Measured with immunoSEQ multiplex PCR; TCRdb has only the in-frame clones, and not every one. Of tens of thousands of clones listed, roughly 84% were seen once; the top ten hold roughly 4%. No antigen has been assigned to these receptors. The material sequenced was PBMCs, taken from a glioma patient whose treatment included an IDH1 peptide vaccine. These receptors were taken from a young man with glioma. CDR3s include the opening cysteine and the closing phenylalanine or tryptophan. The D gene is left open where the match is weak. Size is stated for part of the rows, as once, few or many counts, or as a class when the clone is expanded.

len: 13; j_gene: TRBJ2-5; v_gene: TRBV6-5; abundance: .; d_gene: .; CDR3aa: CASSFGVLRTQYF; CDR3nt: TGTGCCAGCAGTTTTGGGGTCCTCCGGACCCAGTACTTC
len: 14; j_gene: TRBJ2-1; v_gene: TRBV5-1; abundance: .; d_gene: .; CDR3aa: CASSLAELYNEQFF; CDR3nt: TGCGCCAGCAGCTTGGCCGAGCTGTACAATGAGCAGTTCTTC
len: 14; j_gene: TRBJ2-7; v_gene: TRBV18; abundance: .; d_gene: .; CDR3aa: CASSPLGGIDEQYF; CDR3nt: TGTGCCAGCTCACCCCTCGGAGGGATCGACGAGCAGTACTTC
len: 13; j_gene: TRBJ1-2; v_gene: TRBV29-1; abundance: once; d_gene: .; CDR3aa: CSVESPGSYGYTF; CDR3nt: TGCAGCGTTGAATCCCCAGGGAGCTATGGCTACACCTTC
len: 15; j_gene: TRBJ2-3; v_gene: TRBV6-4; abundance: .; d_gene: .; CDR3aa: CASSEYAPTGGTQYF; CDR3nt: TGTGCCAGCAGTGAATACGCTCCGACCGGCGGGACGCAGTATTTT
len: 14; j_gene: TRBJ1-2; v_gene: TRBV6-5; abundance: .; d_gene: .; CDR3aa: CASSPNAAGSGYTF; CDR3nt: TGTGCCAGCAGTCCCAATGCTGCAGGGAGCGGCTACACCTTC
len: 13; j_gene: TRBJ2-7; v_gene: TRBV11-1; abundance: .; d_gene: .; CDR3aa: CASSLSLPPEQYF; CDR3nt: TGTGCCAGCAGCTTAAGTCTCCCCCCCGAGCAGTACTTC
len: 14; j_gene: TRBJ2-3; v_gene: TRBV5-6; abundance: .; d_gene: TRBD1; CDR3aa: CASSVWTGLDTQYF; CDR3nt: TGTGCCAGCAGCGTATGGACAGGGTTAGATACGCAGTATTTT
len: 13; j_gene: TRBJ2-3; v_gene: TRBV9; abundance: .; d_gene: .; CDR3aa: CASCTSCPDTQYF; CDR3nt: TGTGCCAGCTGCACTAGCTGCCCAGATACGCAGTATTTT
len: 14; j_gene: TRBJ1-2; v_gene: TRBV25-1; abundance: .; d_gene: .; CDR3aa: CASSEQGGNYGYTF; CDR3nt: TGTGCCAGCAGTGAACAGGGAGGTAACTATGGCTACACCTTC
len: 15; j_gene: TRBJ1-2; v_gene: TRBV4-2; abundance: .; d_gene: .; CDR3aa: CASSQELLGSYGYTF; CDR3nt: TGTGCCAGCAGCCAAGAATTGCTGGGTAGCTATGGCTACACCTTC
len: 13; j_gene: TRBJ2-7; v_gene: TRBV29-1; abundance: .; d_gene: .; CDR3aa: CSARQRGAGEQYF; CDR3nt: TGCAGCGCCCGCCAGAGGGGGGCGGGCGAGCAGTACTTC
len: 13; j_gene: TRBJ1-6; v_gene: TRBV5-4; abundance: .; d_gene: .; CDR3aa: CASSWDGVSPLHF; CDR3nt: TGTGCCAGCAGCTGGGATGGGGTTTCACCCCTCCACTTT
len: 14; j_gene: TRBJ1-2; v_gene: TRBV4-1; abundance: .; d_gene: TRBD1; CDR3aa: CASSQATGYYGYTF; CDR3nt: TGCGCCAGCAGCCAAGCGACAGGGTACTATGGCTACACCTTC
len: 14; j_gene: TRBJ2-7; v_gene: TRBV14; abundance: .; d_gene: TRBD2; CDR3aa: CASSPGLANYEQYF; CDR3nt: TGTGCCAGCAGCCCTGGACTAGCGAACTACGAGCAGTACTTC
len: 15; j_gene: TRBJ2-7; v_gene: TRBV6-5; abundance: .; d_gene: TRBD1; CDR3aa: CASSYSGTGLYEQYF; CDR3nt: TGTGCCAGCAGTTACTCCGGGACAGGGCTCTACGAGCAGTACTTC
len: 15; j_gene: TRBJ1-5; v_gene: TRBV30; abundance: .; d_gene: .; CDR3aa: CAWSVGGTVNQPQHF; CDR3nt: TGTGCCTGGAGTGTAGGTGGGACGGTAAATCAGCCCCAGCATTTT
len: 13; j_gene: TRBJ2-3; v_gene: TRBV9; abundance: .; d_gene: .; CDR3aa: CASSFLQADTQYF; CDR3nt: TGTGCCAGCAGCTTCCTCCAGGCAGATACGCAGTATTTT
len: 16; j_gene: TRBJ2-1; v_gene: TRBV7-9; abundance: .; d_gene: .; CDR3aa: CASNQIGTPAGNEQFF; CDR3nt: TGTGCCAGCAACCAAATCGGGACTCCCGCGGGGAATGAGCAGTTCTTC
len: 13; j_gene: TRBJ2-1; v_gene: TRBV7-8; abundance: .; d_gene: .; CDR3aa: CASSFLGGHEQFF; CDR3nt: TGTGCCAGCAGCTTCCTGGGGGGCCATGAGCAGTTCTTC
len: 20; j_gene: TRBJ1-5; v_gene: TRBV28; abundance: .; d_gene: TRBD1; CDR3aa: CASSFITRDRDVRSNQPQHF; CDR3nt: TGTGCCAGCAGTTTCATAACCCGGGACAGGGACGTGAGGAGCAATCAGCCCCAGCATTTT
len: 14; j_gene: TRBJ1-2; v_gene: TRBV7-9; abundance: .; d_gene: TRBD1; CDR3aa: CASIRHTGDYGYTF; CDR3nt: TGTGCCAGCATCCGCCACACAGGGGACTATGGCTACACCTTC
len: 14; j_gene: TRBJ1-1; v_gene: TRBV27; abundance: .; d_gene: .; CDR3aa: CASSLGGGNTEAFF; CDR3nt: TGTGCCAGCAGTTTAGGGGGGGGGAACACTGAAGCTTTCTTT
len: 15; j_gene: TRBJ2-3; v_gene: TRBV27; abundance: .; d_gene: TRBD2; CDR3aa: CASRLAGGPLDTQYF; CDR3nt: TGTGCCAGCAGGCTAGCGGGGGGGCCTTTAGATACGCAGTATTTT
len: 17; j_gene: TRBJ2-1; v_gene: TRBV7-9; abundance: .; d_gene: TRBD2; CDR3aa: CASSLVLSGGARNEQFF; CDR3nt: TGTGCCAGCAGCTTAGTTCTTAGCGGGGGGGCAAGAAATGAGCAGTTCTTC
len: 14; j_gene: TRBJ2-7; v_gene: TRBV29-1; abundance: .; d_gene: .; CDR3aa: CSVESRGRSYEQYF; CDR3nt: TGCAGCGTTGAAAGCAGGGGCCGTTCCTACGAGCAGTACTTC
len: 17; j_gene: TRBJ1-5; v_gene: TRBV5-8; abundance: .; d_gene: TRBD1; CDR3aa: CASSHGQGLPLRQPQHF; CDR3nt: TGTGCCAGCAGCCACGGACAGGGCCTCCCCTTGAGACAGCCCCAGCATTTT
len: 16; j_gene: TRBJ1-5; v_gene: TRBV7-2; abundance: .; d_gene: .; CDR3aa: CASSLRGQDRSVPQHF; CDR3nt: TGTGCCAGCAGCTTAAGGGGCCAAGACAGGTCGGTGCCCCAGCATTTT
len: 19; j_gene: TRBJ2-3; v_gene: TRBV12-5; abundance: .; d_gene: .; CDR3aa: CASGLPSRHTGKGTDTQYF; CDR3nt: TGTGCTAGTGGTTTGCCGTCCCGACATACAGGAAAGGGGACAGATACGCAGTATTTT
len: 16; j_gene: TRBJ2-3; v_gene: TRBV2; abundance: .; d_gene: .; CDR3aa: CASSEALWDSADTQYF; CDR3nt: TGTGCCAGCAGTGAAGCGCTCTGGGACTCGGCGGATACGCAGTATTTT
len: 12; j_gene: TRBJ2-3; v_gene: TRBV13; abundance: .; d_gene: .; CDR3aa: CASSSSPDTQYF; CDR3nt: TGTGCCAGCAGCTCCTCGCCAGATACGCAGTATTTT
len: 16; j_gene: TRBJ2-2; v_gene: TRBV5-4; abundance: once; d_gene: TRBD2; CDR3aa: CASSSVREGNTGELFF; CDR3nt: TGTGCCAGCAGCTCTGTCCGGGAGGGGAACACCGGGGAGCTGTTTTTT
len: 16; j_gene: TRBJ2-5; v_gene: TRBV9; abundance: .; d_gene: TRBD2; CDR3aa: CASSATSGGSQETQYF; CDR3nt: TGTGCCAGCAGCGCGACTAGCGGGGGGTCGCAAGAGACCCAGTACTTC
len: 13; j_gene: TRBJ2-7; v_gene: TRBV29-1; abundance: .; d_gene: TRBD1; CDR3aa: CSVETGGSYEQYF; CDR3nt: TGCAGCGTTGAAACAGGGGGATCCTACGAGCAGTACTTC
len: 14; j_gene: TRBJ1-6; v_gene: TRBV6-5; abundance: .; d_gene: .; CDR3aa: CASSRQIFNSPLHF; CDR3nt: TGTGCCAGCAGTCGACAGATTTTTAATTCACCCCTCCACTTT
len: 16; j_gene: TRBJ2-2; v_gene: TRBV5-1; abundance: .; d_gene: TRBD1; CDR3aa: CASSSRDRVYTGELFF; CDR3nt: TGCGCCAGCAGCTCCCGAGACAGGGTGTACACCGGGGAGCTGTTTTTT
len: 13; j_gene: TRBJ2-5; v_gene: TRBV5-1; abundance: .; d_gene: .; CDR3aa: CASSLGLVETQYF; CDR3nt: TGCGCCAGCAGCTTGGGGTTGGTGGAGACCCAGTACTTC
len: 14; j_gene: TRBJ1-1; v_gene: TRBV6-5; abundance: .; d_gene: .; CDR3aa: CASSYSQGYTEAFF; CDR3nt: TGTGCCAGCAGTTACTCGCAGGGGTACACTGAAGCTTTCTTT
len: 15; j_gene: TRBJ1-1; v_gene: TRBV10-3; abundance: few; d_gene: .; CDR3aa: CAISEQPGLRGEAFF; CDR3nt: TGTGCCATCAGTGAGCAACCGGGACTTCGGGGTGAAGCTTTCTTT
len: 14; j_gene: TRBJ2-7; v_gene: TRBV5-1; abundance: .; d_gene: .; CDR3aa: CASSLADISYEQYF; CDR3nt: TGCGCCAGCAGCTTGGCCGACATATCCTACGAGCAGTACTTC
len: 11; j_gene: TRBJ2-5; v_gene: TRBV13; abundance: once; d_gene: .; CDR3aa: CASSLGGTQYF; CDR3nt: TGTGCCAGCAGCTTAGGGGGAACCCAGTACTTC
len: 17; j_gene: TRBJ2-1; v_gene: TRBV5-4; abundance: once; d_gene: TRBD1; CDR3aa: CASSIRQGAYNYNEQFF; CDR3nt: TGTGCCAGCAGCATTCGACAGGGGGCATACAACTACAATGAGCAGTTCTTC
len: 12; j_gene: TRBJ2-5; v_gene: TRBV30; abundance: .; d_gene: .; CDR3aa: CACRVLGETQYF; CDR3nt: TGTGCCTGCAGGGTCTTGGGAGAGACCCAGTACTTC
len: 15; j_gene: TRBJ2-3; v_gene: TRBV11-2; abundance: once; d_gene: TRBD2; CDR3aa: CASSLVAGGLDTQYF; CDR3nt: TGTGCCAGCAGCTTAGTAGCGGGGGGGCTTGATACGCAGTATTTT
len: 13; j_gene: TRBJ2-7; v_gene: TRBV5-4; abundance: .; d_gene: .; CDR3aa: CASSLEAGYEQYF; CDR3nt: TGTGCCAGCAGCTTGGAGGCAGGCTACGAGCAGTACTTC
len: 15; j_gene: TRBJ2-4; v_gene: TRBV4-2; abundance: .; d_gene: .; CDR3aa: CASSQDMPRVRTQYF; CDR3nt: TGTGCCAGCAGCCAAGATATGCCCAGGGTGAGGACTCAGTACTTC
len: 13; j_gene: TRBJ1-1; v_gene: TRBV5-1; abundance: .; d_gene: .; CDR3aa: CASSRRGNTEAFF; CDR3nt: TGCGCCAGCAGCCGGCGGGGGAACACTGAAGCTTTCTTT
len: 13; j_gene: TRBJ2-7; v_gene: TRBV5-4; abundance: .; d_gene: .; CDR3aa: CASSSGSSYEQYF; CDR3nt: TGTGCCAGCAGCTCGGGTAGCTCCTACGAGCAGTACTTC
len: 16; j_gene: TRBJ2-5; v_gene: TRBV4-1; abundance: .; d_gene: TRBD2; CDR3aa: CASSQDSTGGIETQYF; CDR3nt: TGCGCCAGCAGCCAAGATTCGACGGGGGGGATCGAGACCCAGTACTTC
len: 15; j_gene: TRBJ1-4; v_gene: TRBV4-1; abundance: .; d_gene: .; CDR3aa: CASNKQSATNEKLFF; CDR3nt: TGCGCCAGCAACAAGCAATCTGCAACTAATGAAAAACTGTTTTTT
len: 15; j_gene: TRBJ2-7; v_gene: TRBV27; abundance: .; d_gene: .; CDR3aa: CASSLTVNPSYEQYF; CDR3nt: TGTGCCAGCAGTCTGACAGTGAACCCCTCCTACGAGCAGTACTTC
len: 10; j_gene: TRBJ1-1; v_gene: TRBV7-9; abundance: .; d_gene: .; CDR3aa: CASDNTEAFF; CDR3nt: TGTGCCAGTGATAACACTGAAGCTTTCTTT
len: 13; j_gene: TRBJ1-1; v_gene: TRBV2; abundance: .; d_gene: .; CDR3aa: CASKGQLNTEAFF; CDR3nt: TGTGCCAGTAAGGGACAACTGAACACTGAAGCTTTCTTT
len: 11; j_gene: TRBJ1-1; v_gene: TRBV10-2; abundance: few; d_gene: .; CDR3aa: CASLGGTEAFF; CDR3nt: TGCGCCAGCCTGGGGGGCACTGAAGCTTTCTTT